One and the same sample provided the 25 T cell receptor beta chains below, sequenced in a study of identical twins. TCRdb recomputed calls from the 5' RACE reads with MiXCR, one row per CDR3 protein. Among around 490,000 distinct CDR3 sequences listed, around 22% were seen once. These data also featured in a second study, about yellow fever vaccine responses in identical twins.

Sequenced: CD4+ T cells sorted from blood. The receptors originated from a woman younger than 30 in good health.

The table lists this clonotype with a count of one. This chain links TRBV13 with TRBJ2-1, with D possibly matching TRBD2 (6 bases). CDR1 and CDR2 from the germline V gene are PRHDT and FYEKMQ (reference sequence). Trimming took 7 bases from V and 8 from J, leaving 15 bases between them. This CDR3 comprises 13 residues. The CDR3 here is CASTGGTSYEQFF. The CDR3 DNA follows: TGTGCCAGCACCGGAGGGACGAGCTATGAGCAGTTCTTC.

Only a few counts were recorded for this clonotype. The chain employs TRBV15 and TRBJ2-1, with D perhaps matching TRBD1 (5 bases). Germline V gene lookup returns CDR1 LNHNV and CDR2 YYDKDF (reference sequence). V lost 6 bases, J lost 3 bases, and 18 bases lay in between. The CDR3 length is 16 residues. DNA for the CDR3: TGTGCCACCAGTTGGGATGTGTGGGGCAGCTACAATGAGCAGTTCTTC. Translation: CATSWDVWGSYNEQFF.

V and J are TRBV20-1 and TRBJ2-1, with D uncertain. This CDR3 has 13 residues. V was clipped by 3 bases and J by 5 bases, with 11 bases between them. Germline V gives CDR1 DFQATT, CDR2 SNEGSKA (reference sequence). CDR3 coding DNA: TGCAGTGCTAGGTATGGATCAAACAATGAGCAGTTCTTC. This translates into CSARYGSNNEQFF.

The rearrangement links TRBV24-1 to TRBJ2-5; D not resolved. Per the germline V gene, CDR1 is KGHDR and CDR2 is SFDVKD. V dropped 5 bases and J dropped 1 base, with 10 bases sitting between them. CDR3 length equals 14 residues. CDR3 sequence (DNA): TGTGCCACCAGTGCAGGTGGGGTCCAAGAGACCCAGTACTTC. Translated: CATSAGGVQETQYF.

This clonotype was counted between two and nine times. A junction boundary mismatches the germline segment, possibly from a read error. The rearrangement joins TRBV7-2 to TRBJ2-1; maybe TRBD1 (5 bases). The germline V gene encodes CDR1 SGHTA and CDR2 FQGNSA. CDR3 size: 15 residues. This chain's CDR3 is CASTHDRSSYNGQFF. In nucleotides, the CDR3 is TGTGCCAGCACCCATGACAGAAGCTCCTACAATGGGCAGTTCTTC.

The J gene is TRBJ2-7, the V gene TRBV19; maybe TRBD1 (6 bases). The germline CDR1 and CDR2 sequences are LNHDA and SQIVND (reference sequence). With 3 bases removed from V and 7 bases from J, the gap between germline ends came to 16 bases. CDR3 size: 14 residues. In nucleotides, the CDR3 is TGTGCCAGTAGTATCGGTTGGGGGCGTGGAGAGCAGTACTTC. Residues: CASSIGWGRGEQYF.

A few counts support this clonotype. The chain joins TRBV12-3 or TRBV12-4 to TRBJ2-1, with D possibly being TRBD1 (7 bases). The CDR3 extends over 16 amino acids. Trimming pared 7 bases from V and 3 bases from J, leaving 19 bases between. CDR3 DNA: TGTGCCAGCATCCAGGGGCGCAGGGGGGACTACAATGAGCAGTTCTTC. Protein: CASIQGRRGDYNEQFF.

V gene TRBV20-1 combines with J gene TRBJ2-7, with TRBD1 matching over 7 bases. Germline V gene data show CDR1 as DFQATT and CDR2 as SNEGSKA (reference sequence). The CDR3 totals 14 residues. V lost 7 bases, J lost 0 bases, and 9 bases stayed unmatched. The CDR3 protein is CSGDSDRSSYEQYV. CDR3 DNA: TGCAGTGGGGATTCGGACAGGAGCTCCTACGAGCAGTACGTC.

This chain connects TRBV12-3 or TRBV12-4 to TRBJ2-1, with a weak D call TRBD1 (5 bases). The CDR3 totals 13 residues. The V and J ends lost 4 bases and 5 bases respectively, with 9 bases between them. For the CDR3, the DNA is TGTGCCAGCAGTTATCTCAGGGACAATGAGCAGTTCTTC. Translating it yields CASSYLRDNEQFF.

This clonotype was observed a single time. The gene calls are TRBV20-1 and TRBJ2-1; TRBD1 matches 12 bases. Per germline, CDR1 DFQATT and CDR2 SNEGSKA (reference sequence). The CDR3 length is 13 residues. V lost 5 bases to trimming and J lost 7 bases; unmatched junction nucleotides: 3. CDR3 protein: CSARDRGRNEQFF. CDR3 nucleotides: TGCAGTGCTCGGGACAGGGGGCGAAATGAGCAGTTCTTC.

V usage is TRBV5-1 and J usage is TRBJ2-3; D remains unclear. Between the trimmed V and J ends, which lost 2 bases and 6 bases, there was a span of 13 bases. Germline values: CDR1 SGHRS, CDR2 YFSETQ. This CDR3 has 14 residues. CDR3 coding DNA: TGCGCCAGCAGCTTCCTAGGTAGTGTTGATACGCAGTATTTT. It is translated as CASSFLGSVDTQYF.

This clonotype has a count of ten or more. J is TRBJ1-3 and V is TRBV3-1; TRBD1 agrees at 7 bases. Unmatched junction bases numbered 0, after V lost 2 bases and J lost 2 bases. CDR1 is LGHDT and CDR2 is YNNKEL in the germline V gene (reference sequence). The CDR3 runs 14 residues. CDR3 sequence: CASSQQGAGNTIYF. The CDR3 nucleotides read TGTGCCAGCAGCCAACAGGGGGCTGGAAACACCATATATTTT.

The chain recombines TRBV6-1 with TRBJ2-1; D is uncertain. From germline, CDR1 is MNHNS and CDR2 SASEGT. The CDR3 sequence is 12 residues long. With 0 bases removed from V and 10 bases from J, the gap between germline ends came to 7 bases. DNA for the CDR3: TGTGCCAGCAGTGAAGCGGCTGAAGAGCAGTTCTTC. Residues: CASSEAAEEQFF.

A few counts support this clonotype. The rearrangement links TRBV24-1 to TRBJ1-1; 9 nucleotides line up with TRBD1. V was pared by 4 bases and J by 7 bases, with 6 bases of the junction left unmatched. In germline, CDR1 is KGHDR, CDR2 SFDVKD. The CDR3 has 14 residues. The CDR3 DNA sequence: TGTGCCACCAGTGACCGAACAGGGGGCAGTGAAGCTTTCTTT. Residues: CATSDRTGGSEAFF.

This clonotype was observed a few times. The chain carries TRBV7-9 and TRBJ2-7; 8 bases align to TRBD1. J lost 3 bases, V lost 4 bases, and 2 bases had no gene match. The CDR3 is made up of 13 amino acids. In germline, CDR1 is SEHNR, CDR2 FQNEAQ (reference sequence). In nucleotides, the CDR3 is TGTGCCAGCAGCTCCAGGGGGCTCTACGAGCAGTACTTC. It translates to CASSSRGLYEQYF.

Only a few counts were recorded for this clonotype. The chain links TRBV29-1 to TRBJ2-1; D not certain. The V end lost 3 bases, the J end lost 0 bases, and 9 bases lay between the germline ends. The CDR3 spans 14 residues. Germline-derived CDR1 and CDR2 are SQVTM and ANQGSEA. The CDR3 spells CSVDGMFSYNEQFF. The CDR3 DNA is TGCAGCGTTGATGGCATGTTCTCCTACAATGAGCAGTTCTTC.

The chain recombines TRBV6-2 or TRBV6-3 with TRBJ2-2; 11 positions agree with TRBD2. CDR3 length equals 21 residues. Trimming cost V 5 bases and J 0 bases; bases outside gene matches: 17. From germline, CDR1 is MNHEY and CDR2 SVGEGT. Written as DNA, the CDR3 is TGTGCCAGCAGTCTCCGTTTACCGGGACTAGCGGCTGTAACGAACACCGGGGAGCTGTTTTTT. It yields the protein CASSLRLPGLAAVTNTGELFF.

This chain uses TRBV6-1 with TRBJ1-1; a weak D match, TRBD1 (5 bases). The germline V and J ends were trimmed by 8 bases and 5 bases, with 15 bases remaining between them. The CDR3 covers 13 residues. Germline V CDR1 and CDR2: MNHNS, SASEGT. CDR3 residues: CASVGEGWTEAFF. CDR3 in DNA: TGTGCCAGCGTAGGGGAGGGGTGGACTGAAGCTTTCTTT.

There are many counts of this clonotype. This chain uses TRBV12-3 or TRBV12-4 with TRBJ1-3; D gene unclear. Deletions cut 1 base from V and 4 bases from J, with 2 bases between. The CDR3 has 12 amino acids. The CDR3 DNA reads TGTGCCAGCAGTTTAGGGGGAAACACCATATATTTT. It yields the protein CASSLGGNTIYF.

This chain uses TRBV6-2 or TRBV6-3 with TRBJ2-7, with 10 bases that match TRBD1. The CDR3 runs 15 residues. V lost 5 bases to trimming and J lost 3 bases; unmatched junction nucleotides: 7. Germline CDR1 is MNHEY and CDR2 is SVGEGT. The CDR3 DNA follows: TGTGCCAGCAGTACCCGGGGGACAGGGGACTACGAGCAGTACTTC. Translation gives CASSTRGTGDYEQYF.

The V and J genes are TRBV6-1 and TRBJ1-5; possibly TRBD1 for D (5 bases). Trimming took off 8 bases at V and 3 bases at J, with 17 bases between the two ends. The CDR3 length is 15 residues. Germline CDR1 reads MNHNS; CDR2 reads SASEGT. The CDR3 DNA reads TGTGCCAGCTCTCCCAGACAGACCTACAATCAGCCCCAGCATTTT. This codes for CASSPRQTYNQPQHF.

V gene TRBV3-1 combines with J gene TRBJ2-7; 12 nucleotides match TRBD2. The CDR3 is 15 amino acids. J gave up 8 bases and V 2 bases, and 7 bases lay outside the gene matches. The germline V gene encodes CDR1 LGHDT and CDR2 YNNKEL (reference sequence). The CDR3 sequence: CASSQTRLAGVKQYF. CDR3 DNA: TGTGCCAGCAGCCAAACGAGACTAGCGGGAGTTAAGCAGTACTTC.

This chain connects TRBV10-1 to TRBJ2-2, with D perhaps given as TRBD1 or TRBD2 (5 bases each). Germline CDR1 WNHNN, CDR2 SYGVQD (reference sequence). V was cut by 8 bases and J by 6 bases, with 16 bases left in between. This CDR3 comprises 14 residues. CDR3 loop: CASSPGAIAGELFF. The CDR3 DNA follows: TGCGCCAGCTCTCCCGGGGCAATCGCCGGGGAGCTGTTTTTT.

The chain uses TRBV5-1 and TRBJ2-1; D unresolved. CDR1 SGHRS and CDR2 YFSETQ come from the germline V gene. The CDR3 loop spans 19 amino acids. V shed 0 bases and J shed 0 bases, with 19 bases lying between them. In DNA, the CDR3 is TGCGCCAGCAGCTTGGGGGCATCCCTTCGGGTAAGCTCCTACAATGAGCAGTTCTTC. Protein: CASSLGASLRVSSYNEQFF.

This clonotype was counted between two and nine times. CDR3 residues: CASSPQGAVSYGYTF. Here the CDR3 DNA reads TGTGCCAGCTCACCCCAGGGGGCGGTATCCTATGGCTACACCTTC. The V gene is TRBV18, the J gene TRBJ1-2; 8 bases match TRBD1. Germline V gives CDR1 KGHSH, CDR2 LQKENI. The CDR3 sequence is 15 residues long. Losses at the gene ends were 3 bases for V and 4 bases for J; bases not matched to a gene: 7.